These 15 T cell receptor beta chains share one sample of origin, sequenced in a study of Ad26.COV2.S vaccination and SARS-CoV-2 variants. TCRdb's copy holds only in-frame clones and misses some; the assay was immunoSEQ multiplex PCR. The sample has 350,000 to 400,000 clones, 70% to 90% seen once. Treatment specified: about 20 received Ad26.COV2.S at low or high dose, single or two shots; about five received placebo; per-sample allocation not given. Day 63 after the first vaccine or placebo injection was the time point for sampling. The source was peripheral blood, collected in a trial of Ad26.COV2.S vaccine versus placebo. The receptors here all came from a person aged 18-60 years who received the Ad26.COV2.S COVID-19 vaccine or a placebo.

The genes are TRBV5-1 and TRBJ1-2; 10 positions agree with TRBD1. V was pared by 8 bases and J by 9 bases, with 19 bases of the junction left unmatched. Germline CDR1 SGHRS, CDR2 YFSETQ. CDR3 length: 16 amino acids. The CDR3 DNA sequence: TGCGCCAGTTATTCCGGGACAGGGGCCTCGGTTAGTAGCTACACCTTC. Translating gives CASYSGTGASVSSYTF.

This clone was detected only once. The chain is built from TRBV5-1 and TRBJ1-5; the D gene is possibly TRBD1 (5 bases). V was cut by 4 bases and J by 4 bases, with 15 bases left in between. Germline V gene sequence: CDR1 SGHRS, CDR2 YFSETQ. The length of the CDR3 is 15 residues. CDR3 nucleotides: TGCGCCAGCAGCCCGTCCCCGGGACTTAATCAGCCCCAGCATTTT. Translated: CASSPSPGLNQPQHF.

The J gene is TRBJ2-7, the V gene TRBV29-1; TRBD2 is a possible D gene (6 bases). Trimming removed 7 bases from V and 3 bases from J, with 16 bases in between. Per germline, CDR1 SQVTM and CDR2 ANQGSEA. There are 13 residues in the CDR3. Here the CDR3 reads CSAGGGAGYEQYF. The CDR3 DNA reads TGCAGCGCCGGTGGAGGGGCCGGCTACGAGCAGTACTTC.

CDR3 sequence reads: CASSPPAGGSGNTIYF. The CDR3 DNA reads as TGTGCCAGCTCACCACCAGCAGGGGGCTCTGGAAACACCATATATTTT. V usage is TRBV18 and J usage is TRBJ1-3, with 7 bases identical to TRBD1. Germline V gene data show CDR1 as KGHSH and CDR2 as LQKENI. The J segment lost 0 bases and the V segment lost 0 bases, leaving 2 bases of the junction unmatched. The CDR3 covers 16 residues.

This rearrangement joins TRBV27 to TRBJ2-7; 11 positions match TRBD1. This CDR3 is 13 amino acids long. V dropped 6 bases and J dropped 5; count of bases not matched to a gene: 3. The germline gives CDR1 MNHEY, CDR2 SMNVEV (reference sequence). The DNA of the CDR3 is TGTGCCAGCAGGGGACAGGGGGGACACGAGCAGTACTTC. It translates to CASRGQGGHEQYF.

This clone occurred a few times. The chain carries TRBV19 and TRBJ1-5; D gene unclear. Trimming took 4 bases from V and 7 from J, leaving 8 bases between them. In germline, CDR1 is LNHDA, CDR2 SQIVND (reference sequence). This CDR3 comprises 12 residues. The chain's CDR3 is CASSKEGQPQHF. The CDR3 coding sequence is TGTGCCAGTAGTAAAGAAGGCCAGCCCCAGCATTTT.

This clone appeared a single time. The chain carries TRBV11-2 and TRBJ2-5; 12 bases align to TRBD2. V was clipped by 0 bases and J by 2 bases; unmatched bases: 4. This CDR3 spans 17 amino acids. The germline V gene encodes CDR1 SGHAT and CDR2 FQNNGV. CDR3 sequence: CASSLDLAGGLQETQYF. The CDR3 nucleotides read TGTGCCAGCAGCTTAGATCTAGCGGGGGGGTTACAAGAGACCCAGTACTTC.

This clone occurred once. The J gene is TRBJ1-2, the V gene TRBV29-1; D call uncertain. The V gene's germline CDR1 is SQVTM and CDR2 ANQGSEA. V lost 5 bases, J lost 4 bases, and 20 bases lay in between. The CDR3 extends over 15 amino acids. The CDR3 region is CSVPMSRPPRYGYTF. The DNA for the CDR3 is TGCAGCGTTCCTATGAGCAGGCCCCCCCGCTATGGCTACACCTTC.

Only a few counts were recorded for this clone. J is TRBJ1-1 and V is TRBV2; 7 nucleotides agree with TRBD1. CDR3 size: 14 residues. CDR1 and CDR2 (germline): SNHLY, FYNNEI. The ends lost 4 bases at V and 4 bases at J; junction bases unmatched: 6. The CDR3 region has the DNA TGTGCCAGCAGTGCCGACAGGGCCGTCACTGAAGCTTTCTTT. As protein: CASSADRAVTEAFF.

Notes on this clone: The sample has other DNA sequences that encode this CDR3 too. The J gene is TRBJ2-2, the V gene TRBV12-3 or TRBV12-4, with D hard to call. The V end was cut by 1 base, the J end by 5 bases, with 2 bases between. This CDR3 region has 12 residues. CDR3 region: CASSLGTGELFF. The CDR3 region has the DNA TGTGCCAGCAGTTTAGGGACCGGGGAGCTGTTTTTT.

This chain joins TRBV9 and TRBJ1-2, with TRBD1 identical over 8 bases. CDR1 and CDR2 (germline): SGDLS, YYNGEE. The CDR3 has 15 amino acids. V was pared by 3 bases and J by 3 bases, with 7 bases of the junction left unmatched. As DNA, the CDR3 is TGTGCCAGCAGCGGAAGACAGGGGAGTCACTATGGCTACACCTTC. It translates to CASSGRQGSHYGYTF.

J is TRBJ2-7 and V is TRBV2; D is undetermined. Germline loops: CDR1 SNHLY, CDR2 FYNNEI. V lost 6 bases and J lost 3, with 9 bases in between. The CDR3 is made up of 12 amino acids. The CDR3 protein is CASRSTSYEQYF. The CDR3 DNA follows: TGTGCCAGCAGGAGTACCAGCTACGAGCAGTACTTC.

The chain carries TRBV19 and TRBJ1-6; D is unresolved. The germline gives CDR1 LNHDA, CDR2 SQIVND (reference sequence). Trimming shortened V by 7 bases and J by 0 bases, and 13 bases separated the two germline ends. This CDR3 spans 16 amino acids. For the CDR3, the DNA is TGTGCCAGTACCTGGACGCACAGCTCCTATAATTCACCCCTCCACTTT. Translation gives CASTWTHSSYNSPLHF. The full variable domain, with the rest looked up from reference TRBV19 and TRBJ1-6, is DGGITQSPKYLFRKEGQNVTLSCEQNLNHDAMYWYRQDPGQGLRLIYYSQIVNDFQKGDIAEGYSVSREKKESFPLTVTSAQKNPTAFYLCASTWTHSSYNSPLHFGNGTRLTVT.

The chain uses TRBV21-1 and TRBJ1-5; the table's D call of TRBD1 was not tested on the DNA. TRBV21-1 is annotated as a pseudogene. This CDR3 is 19 amino acids long. CDR3 region: CASSLFYNHTGRGNQPQHF. CDR3 DNA: TGTGCCAGCAGTCTTTTTTATAACCACACAGGGCGGGGCAATCAGCCCCAGCATTTT.

This sequence joins TRBV27 and TRBJ2-7; a weak D match, TRBD1 (5 bases). CDR1 MNHEY and CDR2 SMNVEV come from the germline V gene (reference sequence). V shed 6 bases and J shed 4 bases, with 13 bases lying between them. This CDR3 region has 13 residues. CDR3 amino acids: CASSDSRLYEQYF. The CDR3 nucleotides are TGTGCCAGCAGCGACAGTCGCCTGTACGAGCAGTACTTC.